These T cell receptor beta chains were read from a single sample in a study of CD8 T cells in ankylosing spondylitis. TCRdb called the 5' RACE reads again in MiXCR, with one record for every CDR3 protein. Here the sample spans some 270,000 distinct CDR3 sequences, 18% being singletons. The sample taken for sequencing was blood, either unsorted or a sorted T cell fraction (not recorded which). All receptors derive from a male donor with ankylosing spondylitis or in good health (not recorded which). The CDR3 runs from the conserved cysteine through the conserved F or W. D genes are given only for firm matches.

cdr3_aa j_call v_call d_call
CASSKWRDTQYF TRBJ2-3 TRBV21-1 NA
CSANGGRAYEQYF TRBJ2-7 TRBV20-1 TRBD2
CSALPGLSHNEQFF TRBJ2-1 TRBV20-1 NA
CASSHLLLGRATQYF TRBJ2-3 TRBV12-3/TRBV12-4 NA
CASSLSGGGGNTIYF TRBJ1-3 TRBV7-9 NA
CASSGVQLAGGTDTQYF TRBJ2-3 TRBV5-1 TRBD2
CACCQDVRGLRELFF TRBJ2-2 TRBV3-1 NA
CASSRGASGRAGDEQFF TRBJ2-1 TRBV4-1 TRBD2
CASSLISALALTDTQYF TRBJ2-3 TRBV28 NA
CASSQEMGRVARNTEAFF TRBJ1-1 TRBV4-1 NA
CASSLTGLAGYNEQFF TRBJ2-1 TRBV7-3 TRBD2
CASSFGQEAFF TRBJ1-1 TRBV6-5 NA
CASSLEGDSPLHF TRBJ1-6 TRBV5-1 NA
CASSFGARGEQFF TRBJ2-1 TRBV7-9 NA
CASSNRDKEEYNEQFF TRBJ2-1 TRBV6-7 NA
CSVWEGLAGGPPYTGELFF TRBJ2-2 TRBV29-1 TRBD2
CSVADWVSGNTIYF TRBJ1-3 TRBV29-1 NA
CSVELPTDTQYF TRBJ2-3 TRBV29-1 NA
CASSLVVSGGEQFF TRBJ2-1 TRBV7-2 NA
CASSPPPTSVSSYNEQFF TRBJ2-1 TRBV13 TRBD2
CASRTTGELFF TRBJ2-2 TRBV6-6 NA
CASSQVGGESTDTQYF TRBJ2-3 TRBV4-1 NA
CSVESYSHEQYF TRBJ2-7 TRBV29-1 NA
CASSQGGLAFDEQYF TRBJ2-7 TRBV3-1 TRBD2
CASKTSETDTQYF TRBJ2-3 TRBV11-2 TRBD2
CASTDTSGRTGDTQYF TRBJ2-3 TRBV7-9 TRBD2